A single sample gave rise to the 30 T cell receptor beta chains below, sequenced in a study of T-cell memory formation after mild COVID-19. Via MiXCR, TCRdb re-called the 5' RACE reads, giving one row per CDR3 protein. The profile shows a few hundred thousand distinct CDR3 sequences, under 20% of them singletons. The sample was PBMCs or a T cell subset sorted from them (not recorded which). These receptor sequences come from a young man who had mild COVID-19 (a few samples of this study predate the infection). Cell type and time point are not known.

The chain employs TRBV14 and TRBJ2-3; no reliable D call. Trimming cost V 1 base and J 3 bases, with 11 bases left between them. The CDR3 consists of 15 residues. The germline V gene encodes CDR1 SGHDN and CDR2 FVKESK. The CDR3 region has the DNA TGTGCCAGCAGCCAAGTTGGTGGTGTGACAGATACGCAGTATTTT. The encoded protein is CASSQVGGVTDTQYF.

The chain uses TRBV4-3 and TRBJ2-7; unclear D gene. CDR3 size: 14 residues. CDR1 and CDR2 from the germline V gene are LGHNA and YSLEER. Deletions cut 4 bases from V and 7 bases from J, with 17 bases between. CDR3 loop: CASSRSEGIGEQYF. Here the CDR3 DNA reads TGCGCCAGCAGCCGATCCGAAGGGATTGGTGAGCAGTACTTC.

This CDR3 reads CASSQGDRGGQPQHF. As DNA, the CDR3 is TGTGCCAGCAGCCAAGGGGACAGGGGTGGCCAGCCCCAGCATTTT. The chain is built from TRBV4-2 and TRBJ1-5, with 10 nucleotides matching TRBD1. The CDR3 has 15 residues. J lost 7 bases, V lost 1 base, and 4 bases had no gene match. From germline, CDR1 is LGHNA and CDR2 YNFKEQ.

In its sample, this clonotype was seen a few times. This chain connects TRBV6-2 or TRBV6-3 to TRBJ2-5, with 7 bases aligning to TRBD2. J was trimmed by 1 base and V by 4 bases; bases with no gene match: 9. Germline CDR1 and CDR2: MNHEY and SVGEGT. This CDR3 region has 16 residues. In DNA, the CDR3 is TGTGCCAGCAGTTCCGCCGGGACTAACCTCCAAGAGACCCAGTACTTC. Protein: CASSSAGTNLQETQYF.

The genes are TRBV4-1 and TRBJ2-1, with D possibly being TRBD1 (6 bases). CDR1 is MGHRA, CDR2 YSYEKL, per germline. There are 13 residues in the CDR3. V was cut by 5 bases and J by 10 bases, with 15 bases left in between. This CDR3 reads CASSALQGLEQFF. The CDR3 nucleotides read TGCGCCAGCAGCGCCTTACAGGGATTGGAGCAGTTCTTC.

The table lists this clonotype with a few counts. The chain recombines TRBV29-1 with TRBJ2-2; 8 bases match TRBD2. CDR1 is SQVTM and CDR2 is ANQGSEA in the germline V gene. V shed 2 bases and J 4 bases; nucleotides not matched to a gene: 3. CDR3 length: 14 residues. The CDR3 sequence: CSVESLAGTGELFF. CDR3 nucleotides: TGCAGCGTTGAATCCCTAGCGGGCACCGGGGAGCTGTTTTTT.

This sequence joins TRBV3-1 and TRBJ1-5; 10 bases fit TRBD1. Germline V CDR1 and CDR2: LGHDT, YNNKEL (reference sequence). This CDR3 spans 16 amino acids. The trim removed 4 bases at V and 5 bases at J, leaving 8 bases unmatched. In nucleotides, the CDR3 is TGTGCCAGCAGCCGCCGGGACAGGGGAAGGGATCAGCCCCAGCATTTT. The encoded protein is CASSRRDRGRDQPQHF. Using reference TRBV3-1 and TRBJ1-5 for the parts outside the CDR3, the full variable domain is DTAVSQTPKYLVTQMGNDKSIKCEQNLGHDTMYWYKQDSKKFLKIMFSYNNKELIINETVPNRFSPKSPDKAHLNLHINSLELGDSAVYFCASSRRDRGRDQPQHFGDGTRLSIL.

This chain uses TRBV6-5 with TRBJ2-2; perhaps TRBD1 as D (5 bases). CDR1 is MNHEY and CDR2 is SVGAGI in the germline V gene. The CDR3 runs 18 residues. V was trimmed by 4 bases and J by 6 bases, leaving 24 bases between them. CDR3 bases: TGTGCCAGCAGTTTCATCCCCCCAGGCAGGGTGGGCTCCGGGGAGCTGTTTTTT. Its translation is CASSFIPPGRVGSGELFF.

The J gene is TRBJ2-2, the V gene TRBV28; the D is unclear. The CDR3 sequence is 15 residues long. The V gene lost 3 bases and the J gene lost 3 bases, with 11 bases spanning the gap. Germline lookup yields CDR1 MDHEN and CDR2 SYDVKM. The CDR3 sequence is CASSLGGLYTGELFF. CDR3 bases: TGTGCCAGCAGTTTGGGTGGGCTTTACACCGGGGAGCTGTTTTTT.

This clonotype has a handful of counts. The chain recombines TRBV6-2 or TRBV6-3 with TRBJ2-7; TRBD1 matches 10 bases. Germline V gives CDR1 MNHEY, CDR2 SVGEGT. The V and J ends lost 5 bases and 3 bases, in that order; junction bases with no gene match: 10. This CDR3 has 16 amino acids. The CDR3 region has the DNA TGTGCCAGCAGTACCTCGGACAGGGGGAATCTCTACGAGCAGTACTTC. Translation: CASSTSDRGNLYEQYF.

This clonotype was observed a handful of times. J is TRBJ1-1 and V is TRBV29-1; D unresolved. Per germline, CDR1 SQVTM and CDR2 ANQGSEA. This CDR3 region has 11 residues. Trimming took off 4 bases at V and 3 bases at J, with 6 bases between the two ends. The CDR3 nucleotides read TGCAGCGTTGCCGAAGACACTGAAGCTTTCTTT. Its translation is CSVAEDTEAFF.

This rearrangement joins TRBV4-1 to TRBJ2-7, with D perhaps assigned TRBD1 or TRBD2 (5 bases each). CDR1 is MGHRA, CDR2 YSYEKL, per germline. The CDR3 loop spans 14 amino acids. Trimming removed 1 base from V and 4 bases from J, with 11 bases in between. CDR3 nucleotides: TGCGCCAGCAGCCAAGTCGACGGGGCGTACGAGCAGTACTTC. This gives the protein CASSQVDGAYEQYF.

The chain is built from TRBV23-1 and TRBJ2-2; D is uncertain. TRBV23-1 is sorted into the ORF group, with uncertain function. V lost 6 bases and J lost 5, with 16 bases in between. The CDR3 covers 15 residues. CDR3 region: CASSQVPRITGELFF. CDR3 sequence (DNA): TGCGCCAGCAGCCAAGTCCCCCGGATTACCGGGGAGCTGTTTTTT.

DNA of the CDR3: TGCGCCAGCAGCCAGTTAGCGGGGGGCAACACAGATACGCAGTATTTT. Protein sequence: CASSQLAGGNTDTQYF. The rearrangement links TRBV4-3 to TRBJ2-3, with 10 bases that match TRBD2. Germline values: CDR1 LGHNA, CDR2 YSLEER. The V and J ends lost 3 bases and 2 bases, in that order; junction bases with no gene match: 5. The CDR3 covers 16 residues.

This chain links TRBV6-1 with TRBJ1-2; 7 positions match TRBD1. Looked up from germline, CDR1 is MNHNS and CDR2 is SASEGT. The CDR3 is 16 residues long. Trimming cost V 1 base and J 4 bases; bases outside gene matches: 9. CDR3 protein: CASSEVPWSGGYGYTF. CDR3 DNA: TGTGCCAGCAGTGAAGTCCCATGGTCAGGGGGCTATGGCTACACCTTC.

The rearrangement links TRBV5-1 to TRBJ2-3, with a weak D call TRBD1 (6 bases). CDR1 and CDR2 from the germline V gene are SGHRS and YFSETQ. The CDR3 extends over 16 amino acids. Trimming pared 0 bases from V and 2 bases from J, leaving 13 bases between. CDR3 in DNA: TGCGCCAGCAGCTTGGGGACAGTTACCTTCACAGATACGCAGTATTTT. Residues: CASSLGTVTFTDTQYF.

The V gene is TRBV20-1, the J gene TRBJ2-7, with D possibly called TRBD1 or TRBD2 (5 bases each). Germline CDR1 reads DFQATT; CDR2 reads SNEGSKA (reference sequence). The CDR3 spans 14 residues. The V end was cut by 6 bases, the J end by 7 bases, with 22 bases between. The CDR3 nucleotides read TGCAGTGCGGCCAGTGGGACGGTGTCATGGGAGCAGTACGTC. It codes for CSAASGTVSWEQYV.

This chain connects TRBV12-5 to TRBJ2-3, with TRBD1 as a possible D gene (6 bases). In germline, CDR1 is LGHNT, CDR2 FRNRAP. The V and J ends lost 5 bases and 2 bases respectively, with 17 bases between them. This CDR3 has 16 amino acids. This CDR3 reads CASGPLFAGATDTQYF. The DNA of the CDR3 is TGTGCTAGTGGTCCCCTATTTGCAGGGGCCACAGATACGCAGTATTTT.

This clonotype was recorded many times. This chain joins TRBV29-1 and TRBJ1-1; D not certain. Germline lookup yields CDR1 SQVTM and CDR2 ANQGSEA. The CDR3 has 10 residues. The DNA of the CDR3 is TGCATGGTTACGAACACTGAAGCTTTCTTT. Protein sequence: CMVTNTEAFF.

This clonotype was picked up a small number of times. The CDR3 DNA is TGTGCCAGCAGCTTAGGCAGACTACCACTCTACAATGAGCAGTTCTTC. Translation gives CASSLGRLPLYNEQFF. J is TRBJ2-1 and V is TRBV7-8; perhaps TRBD2 as D (5 bases). V gave up 1 base and J gave up 3 bases, with 13 bases separating them. Per germline, CDR1 SGHVS and CDR2 FQNEAQ. The CDR3 is 16 residues long.

This clonotype turned up a few times. The rearrangement joins TRBV15 to TRBJ1-1; D unclear. V lost 0 bases and J lost 10, with 9 bases in between. Germline-derived CDR1 and CDR2 are LNHNV and YYDKDF (reference sequence). This CDR3 is built from 12 residues. The CDR3 DNA follows: TGTGCCACCAGCAGAGATTTCTTGACAGCTTTCTTT. Residues: CATSRDFLTAFF.

This clonotype was found many times. The rearrangement joins TRBV4-2 to TRBJ2-3; D ambiguous. The length of the CDR3 is 15 residues. V was cut by 0 bases and J by 4 bases, with 11 bases left in between. Germline V gene lookup returns CDR1 LGHNA and CDR2 YNFKEQ. CDR3 sequence: CASSQDLLISDTQYF. CDR3 DNA sequence: TGTGCCAGCAGCCAAGACCTCCTTATATCAGATACGCAGTATTTT.

This clonotype came up a few times. The chain employs TRBV5-1 and TRBJ2-3, with TRBD2 matching 12 bases. From germline, CDR1 is SGHRS and CDR2 YFSETQ. The V segment lost 5 bases and the J segment 4 bases; nucleotides outside the gene matches: 8. The CDR3 is 16 residues long. DNA for the CDR3: TGCGCCAGCAGAAGTCAGAGACTAGCGGGAGCAGATACGCAGTATTTT. This gives the protein CASRSQRLAGADTQYF.

This clonotype was detected only a few times. V gene TRBV5-1 combines with J gene TRBJ2-7; D may match TRBD1 or TRBD2 (7 bases each). The germline gives CDR1 SGHRS, CDR2 YFSETQ. Trimming stripped 1 base from V and 3 bases from J, with 11 bases between. The CDR3 is 14 amino acids. The CDR3 here is CASSLTGEGYEQYF. DNA of the CDR3: TGCGCCAGCAGCTTGACAGGGGAGGGCTACGAGCAGTACTTC.

In this sample, this clonotype turned up a few times. The chain joins TRBV20-1 to TRBJ1-1; 8 bases agree with TRBD1. Germline V gene data show CDR1 as DFQATT and CDR2 as SNEGSKA (reference sequence). The CDR3 covers 14 residues. V dropped 6 bases and J dropped 4; count of bases not matched to a gene: 10. CDR3 nucleotide sequence: TGCAGTGCCGAACTTCGGACAGGGCCCACTGAAGCTTTCTTT. This codes for CSAELRTGPTEAFF.

V usage is TRBV7-2 and J usage is TRBJ2-7; 10 positions agree with TRBD1. The CDR3 sequence is 14 residues long. J was trimmed by 6 bases and V by 3 bases; bases with no gene match: 5. Germline loops: CDR1 SGHTA, CDR2 FQGNSA. The CDR3 bases are TGTGCCAGCAGCTTCGCGACAGGGGGCGGCGAGCAGTACGTC. Its protein product is CASSFATGGGEQYV.

This chain joins TRBV7-2 and TRBJ1-5, with D uncertain. CDR3 length: 13 amino acids. V was clipped by 5 bases and J by 6 bases, with 11 bases between them. Germline V gene lookup returns CDR1 SGHTA and CDR2 FQGNSA. The CDR3 DNA reads as TGTGCCAGCAGCACGCTTCAGGTTCAGCCCCAGCATTTT. Protein sequence: CASSTLQVQPQHF.

This chain uses TRBV6-5 with TRBJ1-5, with TRBD1 as a possible D gene (6 bases). The CDR3 has 15 amino acids. Germline values: CDR1 MNHEY, CDR2 SVGAGI. V dropped 0 bases and J dropped 7 bases, with 13 bases sitting between them. CDR3 amino acids: CASSYSSRGEQPQHF. The DNA for the CDR3 is TGTGCCAGCAGTTACTCGAGCAGGGGTGAACAGCCCCAGCATTTT.

This clonotype was counted once. The chain carries TRBV12-3 or TRBV12-4 and TRBJ1-2; possibly TRBD1 for D (6 bases). Trimming left V 5 bases short and J 5 bases short, with 18 bases between. This CDR3 is built from 15 residues. Here the CDR3 DNA reads TGTGCCAGCAGTCCCATAAGGGGGAACTCGTATGGCTACACCTTC. This sequence encodes CASSPIRGNSYGYTF.

This clonotype was counted only a few times. This chain uses TRBV29-1 with TRBJ1-3; TRBD1 might be the D (6 bases). The CDR3 extends over 13 amino acids. The V end was cut by 7 bases, the J end by 4 bases, with 14 bases between. Germline loops: CDR1 SQVTM, CDR2 ANQGSEA. CDR3: CSAYRASGNTIYF. Here the CDR3 DNA reads TGCAGCGCGTACAGGGCCTCCGGAAACACCATATATTTT.